These 31 T cell receptor beta chains originate from one sample sequenced in a study of siplizumab effects on memory and regulatory T cells. Generated by immunoSEQ multiplex PCR, the TCRdb table keeps only in-frame clones and is missing some. Found here are tens of thousands of clones, roughly 96% of them singletons; the top ten hold about 0.095%. Material: naive CD8+ T cells sorted from blood. The receptor source for this set is a human donor in good health.

V gene TRBV7-3 combines with J gene TRBJ1-2; D ambiguous. This CDR3 has 15 residues. V lost 0 bases to trimming and J lost 3 bases, with 11 bases between them. The germline V gene has CDR1 SGHTA and CDR2 FQGTGA. The DNA of the CDR3 is TGTGCCAGCAGCTTAACGCCGGGTCTAGACTATGGCTACACCTTC. Its translation: CASSLTPGLDYGYTF.

CDR3 sequence: CARVHEQFF. The CDR3 nucleotides read TGCGCCAGGGTCCATGAGCAGTTCTTC. The rearrangement joins TRBV23-1 to TRBJ2-1; D gene uncertain. TRBV23-1 is noted as an ORF with a role that remains uncertain. The CDR3 is made up of 9 amino acids. V was clipped by 9 bases and J by 8 bases, with 5 bases between them.

The sample holds one count of this clone. The chain combines TRBV5-6 with TRBJ2-1; 9 bases agree with TRBD1. Germline CDR1 reads SGHDT; CDR2 reads YYEEEE. The V and J ends lost 4 bases and 2 bases, in that order; junction bases with no gene match: 7. The CDR3 consists of 16 residues. CDR3: CASSESTGGPYNEQFF. The CDR3 DNA reads TGTGCCAGCAGCGAATCAACAGGGGGCCCCTACAATGAGCAGTTCTTC.

V gene TRBV15 combines with J gene TRBJ1-6; tentatively, D is TRBD1 (5 bases). V was shortened by 3 bases and J by 10 bases, with 13 bases between the two germline ends. CDR1 is LNHNV, CDR2 YYDKDF, per germline (reference sequence). CDR3 length: 14 amino acids. The CDR3 DNA reads as TGTGCCACCAGCAGGCCGGGGGGGTTATCACCCCTCCACTTT. Its protein is CATSRPGGLSPLHF.

The V call is TRBV5-8, the J call TRBJ1-2; 9 nucleotides agree with TRBD1. The ends lost 3 bases at V and 2 bases at J; junction bases unmatched: 5. Germline V CDR1 and CDR2: SGHTS, YDEGEE. The CDR3 is 15 residues long. This CDR3 reads CASSSRTGANYGYTF. The CDR3 DNA is TGTGCCAGCAGCTCCCGGACAGGGGCGAACTATGGCTACACCTTC.

The count of this clone is one. The V and J genes are TRBV11-2 and TRBJ1-2, with 7 nucleotides matching TRBD1. CDR3 length equals 16 residues. CDR1 and CDR2 from the germline V gene are SGHAT and FQNNGV. J was trimmed by 7 bases and V by 7 bases; bases with no gene match: 18. CDR3 DNA: TGTGCCAGCACCCAATGGGCCGGGACAGCGCTGGGTGGCTACACCTTC. Translation gives CASTQWAGTALGGYTF. Supplemented by reference TRBV11-2 and TRBJ1-2, the full variable domain reads EAGVAQSPRYKIIEKRQSVAFWCNPISGHATLYWYQQILGQGPKLLIQFQNNGVVDDSQLPKDRFSAERLKGVDSTLKIQPAKLEDSAVYLCASTQWAGTALGGYTFGSGTRLTVV.

The chain has TRBV2 and TRBJ1-1; 8 bases align to TRBD1. With V trimmed by 5 bases and J by 6 bases, 11 bases remained unmatched. Germline assignment: CDR1 SNHLY and CDR2 FYNNEI. This CDR3 has 15 amino acids. CDR3 coding DNA: TGTGCCAGCAGTACGCAGGGGGCGAGTTCTGCTGAAGCTTTCTTT. It specifies CASSTQGASSAEAFF.

V gene TRBV27 combines with J gene TRBJ1-5, with unresolved D. The CDR3 is made up of 16 amino acids. Germline lookup yields CDR1 MNHEY and CDR2 SMNVEV (reference sequence). V lost 4 bases and J 5 bases, leaving 18 bases between the germline ends. The CDR3 DNA reads TGTGCCAGCAGTTCCGCGACGGAGGAGAATTATCAGCCCCAGCATTTT. Amino acid sequence: CASSSATEENYQPQHF.

V usage is TRBV6-5 and J usage is TRBJ1-5; D remains ambiguous. This CDR3 is built from 14 residues. CDR1 and CDR2 (germline): MNHEY, SVGAGI. V lost 5 bases and J lost 2, with 10 bases in between. Here the CDR3 reads CASSPFGGNQPQHF. As DNA, the CDR3 is TGTGCCAGCAGTCCCTTCGGCGGCAATCAGCCCCAGCATTTT.

The chain joins TRBV4-2 to TRBJ2-7, with D hard to call. The germline CDR1 and CDR2 sequences are LGHNA and YNFKEQ. The CDR3 has 14 amino acids. V was trimmed by 0 bases and J by 4 bases, leaving 10 bases between them. The CDR3 loop reads CASSQDRGVYEQYF. The DNA for the CDR3 is TGTGCCAGCAGCCAAGATCGCGGAGTATACGAGCAGTACTTC.

CDR3 DNA: TGTGCCAGCAGTGAAGAACCGGGACAGAGCTACTATGGCTACACCTTC. It translates to CASSEEPGQSYYGYTF. V usage is TRBV2 and J usage is TRBJ1-2; 7 nucleotides agree with TRBD1. Germline values: CDR1 SNHLY, CDR2 FYNNEI. CDR3 length equals 16 residues. V lost 1 base to trimming and J lost 3 bases; unmatched junction nucleotides: 8.

The sample holds one count of this clone. The genes are TRBV15 and TRBJ1-1; 8 bases agree with TRBD1. Germline V gene sequence: CDR1 LNHNV, CDR2 YYDKDF (reference sequence). The CDR3 contains 12 residues. The ends lost 10 bases at V and 10 bases at J; junction bases unmatched: 11. The CDR3 is CAIAMDRVVAFF. Written as DNA, the CDR3 is TGTGCCATCGCTATGGACAGGGTCGTAGCTTTCTTT.

The chain combines TRBV7-3 with TRBJ2-3; D unclear. The CDR3 spans 12 residues. CDR1 and CDR2 (germline): SGHTA, FQGTGA. Trimming removed 4 bases from V and 0 bases from J, with 2 bases in between. In nucleotides, the CDR3 is TGTGCCAGCAGCTCTAGCACAGATACGCAGTATTTT. Translation gives CASSSSTDTQYF.

V usage is TRBV14 and J usage is TRBJ1-1, with D unresolved. V was pared by 4 bases and J by 0 bases, with 6 bases between. CDR3 length: 13 amino acids. Germline values: CDR1 SGHDN, CDR2 FVKESK. CDR3 region: CASSPFLNTEAFF. Here the CDR3 DNA reads TGTGCCAGCAGCCCATTCCTGAACACTGAAGCTTTCTTT.

V gene TRBV7-3 combines with J gene TRBJ2-1; D might be TRBD2 (7 bases). CDR1 is SGHTA and CDR2 is FQGTGA in the germline V gene. The CDR3 covers 15 residues. The V and J ends lost 2 bases and 6 bases respectively, with 14 bases between them. The CDR3 region has the DNA TGTGCCAGCAGCTTAGGGGGGCTAGCGGCCAATGAGCAGTTCTTC. It encodes CASSLGGLAANEQFF.

The chain recombines TRBV7-8 with TRBJ2-3; 12 bases are a match to TRBD2. The CDR3 extends over 17 amino acids. Trimming took 5 bases from V and 0 from J; bases not matched to a gene: 6. The germline CDR1 and CDR2 sequences are SGHVS and FQNEAQ. The CDR3 DNA reads as TGTGCCAGCAGCCGGACTAGCGGGGCCTCAAGCACAGATACGCAGTATTTT. It codes for CASSRTSGASSTDTQYF.

J is TRBJ2-5 and V is TRBV13, with 9 bases lining up with TRBD2. After removal of 3 bases from V and 5 bases from J, the junction contained 10 bases not matched to a gene. The CDR3 contains 16 residues. Germline CDR1 and CDR2: PRHDT and FYEKMQ (reference sequence). The CDR3 here is CASSFFGGGAGETQYF. The CDR3 DNA is TGTGCCAGCAGCTTCTTCGGCGGGGGGGCCGGTGAGACCCAGTACTTC.

This sequence joins TRBV10-3 and TRBJ2-7; D is undetermined. The CDR3 has 12 amino acids. Germline CDR1 is ENHRY and CDR2 is SYGVKD. With 3 bases removed from V and 3 bases from J, the gap between germline ends came to 6 bases. CDR3 bases: TGTGCCATCAGTGATGACGGCTACGAGCAGTACTTC. This sequence encodes CAISDDGYEQYF.

This chain links TRBV4-1 with TRBJ2-3, with D unresolved. The ends were cut back, 0 bases at V and 2 bases at J, with 3 bases in the middle. The CDR3 covers 13 residues. Germline lookup yields CDR1 MGHRA and CDR2 YSYEKL. CDR3 DNA sequence: TGCGCCAGCAGCCAAGATACCACAGATACGCAGTATTTT. Its protein product is CASSQDTTDTQYF.

The V call is TRBV5-6, the J call TRBJ2-1; a weak D match, TRBD2 (7 bases). The germline V gene encodes CDR1 SGHDT and CDR2 YYEEEE. There are 16 residues in the CDR3. V lost 0 bases to trimming and J lost 3 bases, with 13 bases between them. The CDR3 reads CASSLDRGALYNEQFF. CDR3 nucleotide sequence: TGTGCCAGCAGCTTGGACCGGGGGGCGCTCTACAATGAGCAGTTCTTC.

The chain recombines TRBV7-9 with TRBJ2-7, with 12 nucleotides matching TRBD2. From germline, CDR1 is SEHNR and CDR2 FQNEAQ (reference sequence). Trimming removed 2 bases from V and 0 bases from J; junction bases left unmatched: 5. CDR3 size: 17 residues. The CDR3 sequence: CASSLLTSGGPSYEQYF. CDR3 bases: TGTGCCAGCAGCTTATTAACTAGCGGGGGGCCCTCCTACGAGCAGTACTTC.

V usage is TRBV5-8 and J usage is TRBJ1-1; perhaps TRBD1 as D (6 bases). From germline, CDR1 is SGHTS and CDR2 YDEGEE. CDR3 length: 15 amino acids. V shed 3 bases and J shed 1 base, with 13 bases lying between them. CDR3 protein: CASSSRDTSNTEAFF. CDR3 sequence (DNA): TGTGCCAGCAGCTCCCGGGACACATCGAACACTGAAGCTTTCTTT.

V usage is TRBV7-9 and J usage is TRBJ2-3; 8 nucleotides line up with TRBD2. The CDR3 consists of 16 residues. Germline CDR1 is SEHNR and CDR2 is FQNEAQ (reference sequence). V lost 1 base to trimming and J lost 1 base; unmatched junction nucleotides: 4. The CDR3 region has the DNA TGTGCCAGCAGCTTAGGTTCCGGGGGGGGCACAGATACGCAGTATTTT. Its translation is CASSLGSGGGTDTQYF.

The rearrangement links TRBV9 to TRBJ2-2, with D unresolved. Per the germline V gene, CDR1 is SGDLS and CDR2 is YYNGEE. CDR3 length: 13 residues. V lost 2 bases and J 8 bases, leaving 10 bases between the germline ends. CDR3 DNA: TGTGCCAGCAGCGTTTACCCGATTGGGGAGCTGTTTTTT. Translating gives CASSVYPIGELFF. Looking up the rest from reference TRBV9 and TRBJ2-2 gives the full variable domain: DSGVTQTPKHLITATGQRVTLRCSPRSGDLSVYWYQQSLDQGLQFLIQYYNGEERAKGNILERFSAQQFPDLHSELNLSSLELGDSALYFCASSVYPIGELFFGEGSRLTVL.

J is TRBJ2-5 and V is TRBV11-2, with D possibly called TRBD1 or TRBD2 (5 bases each). Trimming removed 1 base at V and 5 bases at J, with 17 bases between. CDR3 length: 16 residues. Germline values: CDR1 SGHAT, CDR2 FQNNGV. The CDR3 region is CASSLGLQGSGETQYF. CDR3 in DNA: TGTGCCAGCAGCTTAGGTCTGCAGGGTTCGGGGGAGACCCAGTACTTC.

This sequence joins TRBV7-2 and TRBJ2-2; 10 bases line up with TRBD2. Trimming at V came to 5 bases and at J to 0 bases, leaving 6 bases not matched to a gene. Germline-derived CDR1 and CDR2 are SGHTA and FQGNSA. The CDR3 consists of 17 residues. For the CDR3, the DNA is TGTGCCAGCAGCGTTCCTAGCGGGGGCCCGAACACCGGGGAGCTGTTTTTT. This codes for CASSVPSGGPNTGELFF. The full variable domain, rest sourced from reference TRBV7-2 and TRBJ2-2, is GAGVSQSPSNKVTEKGKDVELRCDPISGHTALYWYRQSLGQGLEFLIYFQGNSAPDKSGLPSDRFSAERTGGSVSTLTIQRTQQEDSAVYLCASSVPSGGPNTGELFFGEGSRLTVL.

The V gene is TRBV7-6, the J gene TRBJ2-7, with a tentative D call TRBD2 (6 bases). Trimming left V 1 base short and J 6 bases short, with 10 bases between. Germline V gives CDR1 SGHVS, CDR2 FNYEAQ. The CDR3 runs to 13 residues. CDR3: CASSLGGVTEQYF. The CDR3 region has the DNA TGTGCCAGCAGCTTAGGGGGGGTAACCGAGCAGTACTTC.

V is TRBV6-1 and J is TRBJ2-7; D is unclear. Per germline, CDR1 MNHNS and CDR2 SASEGT. The CDR3 loop spans 11 amino acids. The V end was cut by 1 base, the J end by 6 bases, with 4 bases between. DNA for the CDR3: TGTGCCAGCAGTGAAGGGGGCGAGCAGTACTTC. Its translation: CASSEGGEQYF.

The chain has TRBV19 and TRBJ1-1, with D possibly matching TRBD1 (6 bases). The CDR3 runs to 15 residues. Per the germline V gene, CDR1 is LNHDA and CDR2 is SQIVND (reference sequence). Between the trimmed V and J ends, which lost 5 bases and 5 bases, there was a span of 18 bases. The CDR3 DNA is TGTGCCAGTAGTGGTGGACAGTCACCAAGGACTGAAGCTTTCTTT. Translation gives CASSGGQSPRTEAFF.

The chain has TRBV28 and TRBJ2-7; D is undetermined. Deletions cut 7 bases from V and 6 bases from J, with 13 bases between. From germline, CDR1 is MDHEN and CDR2 SYDVKM. This CDR3 has 12 residues. This chain's CDR3 is CASTTAGSEQYF. The CDR3 nucleotides read TGTGCCAGCACCACCGCCGGAAGCGAGCAGTACTTC.

The CDR3 here is CASSQEAGAGELFF. For the CDR3, the DNA is TGCGCCAGCAGCCAAGAGGCGGGGGCCGGGGAGCTGTTTTTT. The V and J genes are TRBV4-1 and TRBJ2-2, with 7 bases matching TRBD2. Per germline, CDR1 MGHRA and CDR2 YSYEKL. CDR3 length: 14 residues. V lost 0 bases and J lost 6; bases outside the gene matches: 1.